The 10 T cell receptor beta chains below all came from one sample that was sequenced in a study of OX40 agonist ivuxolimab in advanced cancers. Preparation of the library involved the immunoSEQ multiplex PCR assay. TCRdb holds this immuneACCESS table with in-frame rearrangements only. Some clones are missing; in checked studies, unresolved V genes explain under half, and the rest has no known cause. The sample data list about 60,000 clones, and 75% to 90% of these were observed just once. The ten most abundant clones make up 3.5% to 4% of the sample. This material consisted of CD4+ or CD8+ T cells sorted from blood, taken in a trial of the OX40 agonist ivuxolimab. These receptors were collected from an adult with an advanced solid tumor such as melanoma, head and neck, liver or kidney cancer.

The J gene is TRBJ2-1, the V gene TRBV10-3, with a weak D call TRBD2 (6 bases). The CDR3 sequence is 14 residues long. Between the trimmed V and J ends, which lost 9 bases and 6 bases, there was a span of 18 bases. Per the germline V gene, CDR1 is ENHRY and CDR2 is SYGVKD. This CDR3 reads CAISWTEEGNEQFF. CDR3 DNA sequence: TGTGCCATTAGCTGGACGGAGGAGGGCAATGAGCAGTTCTTC.

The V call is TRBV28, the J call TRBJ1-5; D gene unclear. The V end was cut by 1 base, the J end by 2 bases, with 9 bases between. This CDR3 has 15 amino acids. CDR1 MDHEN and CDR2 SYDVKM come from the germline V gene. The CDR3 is CASSLSGSGNQPQHF. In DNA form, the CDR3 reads TGTGCCAGCAGTTTATCCGGGTCGGGCAATCAGCCCCAGCATTTT.

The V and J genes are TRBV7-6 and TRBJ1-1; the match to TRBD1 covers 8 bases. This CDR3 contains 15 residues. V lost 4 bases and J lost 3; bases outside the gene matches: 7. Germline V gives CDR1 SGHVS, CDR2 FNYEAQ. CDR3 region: CASSSGQGFDTEAFF. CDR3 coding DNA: TGTGCCAGCAGCTCAGGACAGGGTTTTGACACTGAAGCTTTCTTT.

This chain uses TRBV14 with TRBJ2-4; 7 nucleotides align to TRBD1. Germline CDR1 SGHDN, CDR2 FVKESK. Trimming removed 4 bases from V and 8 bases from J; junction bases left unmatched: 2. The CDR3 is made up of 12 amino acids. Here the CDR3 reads CASSPGGHIQYF. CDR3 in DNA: TGTGCCAGCAGCCCAGGGGGTCACATTCAGTACTTC. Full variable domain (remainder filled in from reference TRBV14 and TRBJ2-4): EAGVTQFPSHSVIEKGQTVTLRCDPISGHDNLYWYRRVMGKEIKFLLHFVKESKQDESGMPNNRFLAERTGGTYSTLKVQPAELEDSGVYFCASSPGGHIQYFGAGTRLSVL.

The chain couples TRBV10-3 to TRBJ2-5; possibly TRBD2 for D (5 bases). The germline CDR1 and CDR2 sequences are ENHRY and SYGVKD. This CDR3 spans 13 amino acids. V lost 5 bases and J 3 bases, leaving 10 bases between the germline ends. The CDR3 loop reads CAISLGLEETQYF. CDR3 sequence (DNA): TGTGCCATCAGTCTCGGACTGGAAGAGACCCAGTACTTC.

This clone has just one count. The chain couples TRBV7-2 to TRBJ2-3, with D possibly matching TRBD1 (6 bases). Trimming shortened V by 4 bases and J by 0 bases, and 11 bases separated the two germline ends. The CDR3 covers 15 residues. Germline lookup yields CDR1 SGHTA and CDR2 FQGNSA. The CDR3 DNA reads TGTGCCAGCAGCTCGCAGGGGCTAAGCACAGATACGCAGTATTTT. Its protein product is CASSSQGLSTDTQYF.

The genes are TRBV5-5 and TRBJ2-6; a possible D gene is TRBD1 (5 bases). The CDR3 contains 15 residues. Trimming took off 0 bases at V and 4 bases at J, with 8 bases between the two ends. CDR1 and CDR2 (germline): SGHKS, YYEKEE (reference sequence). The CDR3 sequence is CASSLEGSGANVLTF. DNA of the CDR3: TGTGCCAGCAGCTTGGAGGGGTCCGGGGCCAACGTCCTGACTTTC.

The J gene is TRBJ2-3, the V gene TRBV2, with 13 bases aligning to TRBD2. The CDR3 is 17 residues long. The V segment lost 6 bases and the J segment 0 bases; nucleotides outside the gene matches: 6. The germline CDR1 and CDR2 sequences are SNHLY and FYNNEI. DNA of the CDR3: TGTGCCAGCAGGGCAACTAGCGGGAGGGAGAGCACAGATACGCAGTATTTT. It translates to CASRATSGRESTDTQYF. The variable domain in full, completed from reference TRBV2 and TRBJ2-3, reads EPEVTQTPSHQVTQMGQEVILRCVPISNHLYFYWYRQILGQKVEFLVSFYNNEISEKSEIFDDQFSVERPDGSNFTLKIRSTKLEDSAMYFCASRATSGRESTDTQYFGPGTRLTVL.

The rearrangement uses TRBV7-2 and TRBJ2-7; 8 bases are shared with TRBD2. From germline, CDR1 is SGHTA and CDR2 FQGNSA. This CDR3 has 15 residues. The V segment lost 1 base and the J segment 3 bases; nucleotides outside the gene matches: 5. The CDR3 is CASSLDTSGGYEQYF. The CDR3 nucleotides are TGTGCCAGCAGCTTAGATACTAGCGGAGGCTACGAGCAGTACTTC.

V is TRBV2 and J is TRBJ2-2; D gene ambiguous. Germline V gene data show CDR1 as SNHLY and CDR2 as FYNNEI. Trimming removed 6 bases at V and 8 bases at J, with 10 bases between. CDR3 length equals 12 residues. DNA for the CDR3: TGTGCCAGCAGCCCTGACTGGGGGGAGCTGTTTTTT. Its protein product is CASSPDWGELFF.